The 15 T cell receptor beta chains below come from one sample, sequenced in a study of CD8 T cells in Susac syndrome. An amount of RNA that ranged from roughly 0.5 to 1 ug was reverse transcribed with random hexamers. TCRdb recomputed calls from the immunoSEQ multiplex PCR reads with MiXCR, one row per CDR3 protein. The table has 150,000 to 200,000 distinct CDR3 sequences, about 94% seen once. The material sequenced was CD4+ T cells from PBMCs. The receptors here all came from a human donor with multiple sclerosis.

The chain couples TRBV5-1 to TRBJ2-2, with 7 bases lining up with TRBD1. V was clipped by 4 bases and J by 1 base; unmatched bases: 7. This CDR3 is built from 16 residues. CDR1 is SGHRS, CDR2 YFSETQ, per germline. The CDR3 protein is CASSQSGQLNTGELFF. CDR3 coding DNA: TGCGCCAGCAGCCAATCGGGACAGCTGAACACCGGGGAGCTGTTTTTT.

V and J are TRBV20-1 and TRBJ2-5; D unclear. Germline lookup yields CDR1 DFQATT and CDR2 SNEGSKA (reference sequence). CDR3 length: 13 residues. V was clipped by 0 bases and J by 1 base, with 6 bases between them. DNA for the CDR3: TGCAGTGCTAGAGAGGTAACCCAAGAGACCCAGTACTTC. Its protein is CSAREVTQETQYF.

V usage is TRBV20-1 and J usage is TRBJ2-7; tentatively, D is TRBD1 or TRBD2 (5 bases each). Trimming cost V 4 bases and J 3 bases, with 13 bases left between them. The CDR3 contains 13 residues. Germline CDR1 and CDR2: DFQATT and SNEGSKA (reference sequence). The CDR3 nucleotides are TGCAGTGCTAATCGGGACGGCAACTACGAGCAGTACTTC. Its protein product is CSANRDGNYEQYF.

This clonotype was picked up one time. This CDR3 is CASSDGAGGNTEAFF. Written as DNA, the CDR3 is TGTGCCAGCAGTGATGGGGCAGGGGGGAACACTGAAGCTTTCTTT. The rearrangement joins TRBV2 to TRBJ1-1, with TRBD1 matching 7 bases. This CDR3 region has 15 residues. CDR1 and CDR2 (germline): SNHLY, FYNNEI. V lost 3 bases, J lost 1 base, and 5 bases stayed unmatched.

V usage is TRBV2 and J usage is TRBJ1-5; D perhaps matches TRBD1 (5 bases). The CDR3 runs 14 residues. CDR1 and CDR2 from the germline V gene are SNHLY and FYNNEI. V was clipped by 6 bases and J by 3 bases, with 12 bases between them. Here the CDR3 DNA reads TGTGCCAGCAGGTCCCGGGGGATCAATCAGCCCCAGCATTTT. This codes for CASRSRGINQPQHF. Full variable domain (outside the CDR3, taken from reference TRBV2 and TRBJ1-5): EPEVTQTPSHQVTQMGQEVILRCVPISNHLYFYWYRQILGQKVEFLVSFYNNEISEKSEIFDDQFSVERPDGSNFTLKIRSTKLEDSAMYFCASRSRGINQPQHFGDGTRLSIL.

V is TRBV5-8 and J is TRBJ2-3; a possible D gene is TRBD2 (6 bases). With 0 bases removed from V and 4 bases from J, the gap between germline ends came to 9 bases. The germline V gene has CDR1 SGHTS and CDR2 YDEGEE. The CDR3 sequence is 14 residues long. The CDR3 DNA follows: TGTGCCAGCAGCTTGGGGGGAGGCCCAGATACGCAGTATTTT. It translates to CASSLGGGPDTQYF.

The J gene is TRBJ2-5, the V gene TRBV7-2; the D is unclear. V gave up 5 bases and J gave up 8 bases, with 9 bases separating them. CDR3 length equals 11 residues. Germline loops: CDR1 SGHTA, CDR2 FQGNSA. This CDR3 is CASSPDLTQYF. DNA of the CDR3: TGTGCCAGCAGCCCAGACCTCACCCAGTACTTC.

The count of this clonotype is one. The genes are TRBV3-1 and TRBJ2-2; the match to TRBD2 covers 7 bases. V trimming: 4 bases; J trimming: 4 bases; junction bases outside the gene matches: 12. From germline, CDR1 is LGHDT and CDR2 YNNKEL (reference sequence). This CDR3 spans 17 amino acids. In nucleotides, the CDR3 is TGTGCCAGCAGCCTAGGCCTACCCGGGAGGTTCACCGGGGAGCTGTTTTTT. This gives the protein CASSLGLPGRFTGELFF.

The J gene is TRBJ2-1, the V gene TRBV7-2; possible D gene TRBD2, 6 bases. The CDR3 is made up of 15 amino acids. CDR1 SGHTA and CDR2 FQGNSA come from the germline V gene. V was cut by 0 bases and J by 7 bases, with 13 bases left in between. CDR3 residues: CASSLALQGGNEQFF. CDR3 bases: TGTGCCAGCAGCTTAGCGCTCCAGGGAGGTAATGAGCAGTTCTTC.

This chain uses TRBV5-1 with TRBJ2-2; no firm D call. Trimming took off 1 base at V and 3 bases at J, with 10 bases between the two ends. Germline V lookup: CDR1 SGHRS, CDR2 YFSETQ. The CDR3 has 15 residues. For the CDR3, the DNA is TGCGCCAGCAGCTTGATTGGCCCTTACACCGGGGAGCTGTTTTTT. Its translation: CASSLIGPYTGELFF.

V gene TRBV19 combines with J gene TRBJ2-7, with D perhaps TRBD2 (6 bases). CDR1 is LNHDA, CDR2 SQIVND, per germline (reference sequence). Trimming removed 5 bases at V and 4 bases at J, with 12 bases between. This CDR3 comprises 13 residues. The CDR3 DNA reads as TGTGCCAGTAGTCTCCGCGCGGGATACGAGCAGTACTTC. It translates to CASSLRAGYEQYF.

V gene TRBV3-1 combines with J gene TRBJ2-3, with unresolved D. V lost 0 bases to trimming and J lost 9 bases, with 10 bases between them. This CDR3 has 13 residues. The germline CDR1 and CDR2 sequences are LGHDT and YNNKEL (reference sequence). As DNA, the CDR3 is TGTGCCAGCAGCCAAGAAGTAAGAGACACGCAGTATTTT. Amino acid sequence: CASSQEVRDTQYF.

The CDR3 region is CASTRLTNTEAFF. Written as DNA, the CDR3 is TGTGCCAGTACGCGTCTGACGAACACTGAAGCTTTCTTT. This rearrangement joins TRBV19 to TRBJ1-1; the D is unclear. The ends were cut back, 7 bases at V and 1 base at J, with 10 bases in the middle. Germline-derived CDR1 and CDR2 are LNHDA and SQIVND (reference sequence). The CDR3 has 13 residues.

The CDR3 DNA reads TGTGCCATCAGGCCGGGACAGGGTGTCCTGATGAACACTGAAGCTTTCTTT. The encoded protein is CAIRPGQGVLMNTEAFF. The gene calls are TRBV10-3 and TRBJ1-1; 9 bases agree with TRBD1. V lost 6 bases to trimming and J lost 0 bases; unmatched junction nucleotides: 11. Germline CDR1 reads ENHRY; CDR2 reads SYGVKD. The CDR3 runs 17 residues.

V usage is TRBV19 and J usage is TRBJ2-1; 10 nucleotides agree with TRBD2. Germline CDR1 and CDR2: LNHDA and SQIVND (reference sequence). Losses at the gene ends were 6 bases for V and 6 bases for J; bases not matched to a gene: 8. CDR3 length: 15 residues. The CDR3 here is CASRKAGGPVNEQFF. The CDR3, as DNA: TGTGCCAGTAGGAAAGCGGGAGGGCCGGTCAATGAGCAGTTCTTC.